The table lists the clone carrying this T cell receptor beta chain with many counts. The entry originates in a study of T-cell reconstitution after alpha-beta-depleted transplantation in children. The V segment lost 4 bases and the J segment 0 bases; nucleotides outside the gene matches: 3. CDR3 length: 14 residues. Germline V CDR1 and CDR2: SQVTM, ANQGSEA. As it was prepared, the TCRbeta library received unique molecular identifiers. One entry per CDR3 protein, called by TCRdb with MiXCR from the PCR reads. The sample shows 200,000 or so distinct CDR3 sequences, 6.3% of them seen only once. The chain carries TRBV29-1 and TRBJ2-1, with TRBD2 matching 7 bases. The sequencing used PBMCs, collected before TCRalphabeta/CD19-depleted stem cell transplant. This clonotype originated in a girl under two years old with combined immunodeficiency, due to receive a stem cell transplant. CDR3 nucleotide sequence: TGCAGCGTTGTTAGCGGGTCCTCCTACAATGAGCAGTTCTTC. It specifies CSVVSGSSYNEQFF.